These 22 T cell receptor beta chains came from one sample sequenced in a study of blood T cell repertoires in COVID-19. Using immunoSEQ multiplex PCR, the repertoire was profiled, and TCRdb retains in-frame clones only, with some absent. Among 250,000 to 300,000 clones listed, around nine tenths were seen once. Sequenced sample: PBMCs or T cells enriched from blood (not recorded which). The source is a woman aged 40 to 50 who had recovered from COVID-19.

The chain carries TRBV3-1 (or the pseudogene TRBV3-2) and TRBJ2-2; 13 nucleotides agree with TRBD2. The CDR3 totals 15 residues. The junction had 0 bases not matched to a gene; V was cut back by 5 bases and J by 3 bases. From germline, CDR1 is LGHDT and CDR2 YNNKEL (reference sequence). Written as DNA, the CDR3 is TGTGCCAGCAGCGGACTAGCGGGAGACACCGGGGAGCTGTTTTTT. Amino acid sequence: CASSGLAGDTGELFF.

The gene calls are TRBV4-1 and TRBJ1-4; 9 bases are shared with TRBD1. This CDR3 is built from 15 residues. V gave up 4 bases and J gave up 11 bases; unmatched junction bases: 11. Germline V lookup: CDR1 MGHRA, CDR2 YSYEKL. CDR3 nucleotides: TGCGCCAGCAGCCCCCGGGACAGGGAATCCAAGAAACTGTTTTTT. Protein sequence: CASSPRDRESKKLFF.

This chain uses TRBV5-4 with TRBJ2-7; perhaps TRBD2 as D (6 bases). Germline values: CDR1 SGHNT, CDR2 YYREEE (reference sequence). This CDR3 has 15 residues. Trimming took off 4 bases at V and 3 bases at J, with 17 bases between the two ends. CDR3 sequence (DNA): TGTGCCAGCAGCCCGGGCCGGGGGACCAACTACGAGCAGTACTTC. It specifies CASSPGRGTNYEQYF.

V and J are TRBV30 and TRBJ1-1; TRBD1 might be the D (5 bases). V gave up 0 bases and J gave up 3 bases, with 11 bases separating them. The CDR3 covers 14 residues. CDR1 and CDR2 from the germline V gene are GTSNPN and SVGIG (reference sequence). CDR3 in DNA: TGTGCCTGGAGTGTATATCGGGGGTACACTGAAGCTTTCTTT. It codes for CAWSVYRGYTEAFF.

The chain recombines TRBV5-1 with TRBJ2-5; D call uncertain. Trimming removed 9 bases at V and 2 bases at J, with 14 bases between. Per the germline V gene, CDR1 is SGHRS and CDR2 is YFSETQ. The length of the CDR3 is 13 residues. CDR3: CAIPSAVQETQYF. Here the CDR3 DNA reads TGCGCCATTCCTTCGGCGGTTCAAGAGACCCAGTACTTC. The full variable domain, completed using reference TRBV5-1 and TRBJ2-5, is KAGVTQTPRYLIKTRGQQVTLSCSPISGHRSVSWYQQTPGQGLQFLFEYFSETQRNKGNFPGRFSGRQFSNSRSEMNVSTLELGDSALYLCAIPSAVQETQYFGPGTRLLVL.

This chain joins TRBV6-5 and TRBJ1-1; a possible D gene is TRBD1 (5 bases). The CDR3 runs to 15 residues. Trimming took 5 bases from V and 6 from J, leaving 19 bases between them. Germline V CDR1 and CDR2: MNHEY, SVGAGI. The CDR3 nucleotides read TGTGCCAGCAGTCCAAGGGACTGGAACGGGGCTGAAGCTTTCTTT. Protein: CASSPRDWNGAEAFF.

CDR3 sequence reads: CASSQPGAGYTEAFF. In nucleotides, the CDR3 is TGTGCCAGCAGCCAACCTGGGGCGGGGTACACTGAAGCTTTCTTT. This chain joins TRBV3-1 (or the pseudogene TRBV3-2) and TRBJ1-1, with D possibly TRBD1 on 5 matching bases. CDR1 and CDR2 from the germline V gene are LGHDT and YNNKEL (reference sequence). V shed 2 bases and J shed 3 bases, with 13 bases lying between them. This CDR3 region has 15 residues.

This sequence joins TRBV2 and TRBJ1-3; D might be TRBD1 (5 bases). The germline V gene encodes CDR1 SNHLY and CDR2 FYNNEI. The CDR3 is 14 amino acids. V was trimmed by 4 bases and J by 2 bases, leaving 9 bases between them. CDR3 DNA sequence: TGTGCCAGCAGTGTCACGGGGGCTGGAAACACCATATATTTT. This sequence encodes CASSVTGAGNTIYF.

The chain carries TRBV5-1 and TRBJ2-2; D is unclear. The CDR3 spans 13 residues. Trimming stripped 2 bases from V and 6 bases from J, with 8 bases between. CDR1 and CDR2 from the germline V gene are SGHRS and YFSETQ. CDR3 coding DNA: TGCGCCAGCAGCTTTGCCAGTCCCGGGGAGCTGTTTTTT. Translated, it gives CASSFASPGELFF.

This clone showed up just once. V usage is TRBV12-3 or TRBV12-4 and J usage is TRBJ1-2; D remains unclear. The ends were cut back, 7 bases at V and 3 bases at J, with 12 bases in the middle. The CDR3 has 13 amino acids. As DNA, the CDR3 is TGTGCCAGCACCCCCCACAGATACTATGGCTACACCTTC. Translation: CASTPHRYYGYTF.

CDR3 residues: CASSRDRGSSNQPQHF. CDR3 nucleotide sequence: TGCGCCAGCAGCCGCGACAGGGGCTCTAGCAATCAGCCCCAGCATTTT. V and J are TRBV4-1 and TRBJ1-5; the match to TRBD1 covers 8 bases. J was trimmed by 0 bases and V by 4 bases; bases with no gene match: 5. CDR3 length: 16 residues. Germline CDR1 and CDR2: MGHRA and YSYEKL.

The chain links TRBV6-1 to TRBJ1-4; 7 bases fit TRBD1. V trimming: 1 base; J trimming: 0 bases; junction bases outside the gene matches: 5. In germline, CDR1 is MNHNS, CDR2 SASEGT. This CDR3 is 17 amino acids long. CDR3 in DNA: TGTGCCAGCAGTGAAGGTCCTCAGGGGGCAACTAATGAAAAACTGTTTTTT. Amino acids: CASSEGPQGATNEKLFF.

The chain's CDR3 is CATSEAGHGYTF. The CDR3 DNA reads as TGTGCCACCAGTGAAGCGGGGCATGGCTACACCTTC. The rearrangement links TRBV24-1 to TRBJ1-2; D may be TRBD1 (5 bases). This CDR3 contains 12 residues. From germline, CDR1 is KGHDR and CDR2 SFDVKD. The V end was cut by 4 bases, the J end by 6 bases, with 8 bases between.

Remarks on this clone: The sample holds other DNA sequences that translate to the same CDR3. J is TRBJ2-1 and V is TRBV5-1; 12 bases align to TRBD2. Germline V gene sequence: CDR1 SGHRS, CDR2 YFSETQ. This CDR3 has 14 amino acids. J lost 6 bases, V lost 4 bases, and 2 bases had no gene match. The CDR3 protein is CASSLAGGPNEQFF. For the CDR3, the DNA is TGCGCCAGCAGCCTAGCGGGAGGGCCCAATGAGCAGTTCTTC.

The chain couples TRBV5-4 to TRBJ2-3; TRBD2 matches at 10 bases. CDR3 length equals 16 residues. Germline lookup yields CDR1 SGHNT and CDR2 YYREEE (reference sequence). Germline trimming cut 3 bases from V and 2 bases from J; bases unmatched to any gene: 6. CDR3 DNA: TGTGCCAGCAGCTACTCTAGCGGGGGACACACAGATACGCAGTATTTT. As protein: CASSYSSGGHTDTQYF. Complete variable domain (other parts from reference TRBV5-4 and TRBJ2-3): ETGVTQSPTHLIKTRGQQVTLRCSSQSGHNTVSWYQQALGQGPQFIFQYYREEENGRGNFPPRFSGLQFPNYSSELNVNALELDDSALYLCASSYSSGGHTDTQYFGPGTRLTVL.

The rearrangement uses TRBV9 and TRBJ1-3; 7 bases agree with TRBD1. This CDR3 has 18 amino acids. Trimming removed 1 base from V and 0 bases from J; junction bases left unmatched: 10. Germline V gene sequence: CDR1 SGDLS, CDR2 YYNGEE. The CDR3: CASSVLGQRSVSGNTIYF. The CDR3 nucleotides read TGTGCCAGCAGCGTACTGGGACAGCGGTCCGTCTCTGGAAACACCATATATTTT.

The gene calls are TRBV5-4 and TRBJ2-5, with D possibly TRBD2 on 6 matching bases. Germline V lookup: CDR1 SGHNT, CDR2 YYREEE (reference sequence). The V gene lost 1 base and the J gene lost 3 bases, with 13 bases spanning the gap. The CDR3 totals 15 residues. The CDR3 nucleotides read TGTGCCAGCAGCTTGCCGGGAGACAAAAAAGAGACCCAGTACTTC. Translation gives CASSLPGDKKETQYF.

V usage is TRBV2 and J usage is TRBJ2-3; D is possibly TRBD2 (6 bases). Trimming cost V 4 bases and J 1 base, with 9 bases left between them. The CDR3 loop spans 14 amino acids. The germline V gene has CDR1 SNHLY and CDR2 FYNNEI. CDR3 coding DNA: TGTGCCAGCAGTGTGTTAGCGGGCACAGATACGCAGTATTTT. It encodes CASSVLAGTDTQYF.

V and J are TRBV18 and TRBJ2-5; 13 positions agree with TRBD2. This CDR3 region has 16 residues. V shed 3 bases and J 5 bases; nucleotides not matched to a gene: 6. CDR1 KGHSH and CDR2 LQKENI come from the germline V gene. CDR3 protein: CASSPGLAGAAETQYF. CDR3 nucleotides: TGTGCCAGCTCACCTGGACTAGCGGGGGCCGCGGAGACCCAGTACTTC.

Note on this clone: In the same sample, other DNA sequences code for this CDR3. This sequence joins TRBV7-3 and TRBJ2-7, with a possible D match to TRBD2 (6 bases). Germline-derived CDR1 and CDR2 are SGHTA and FQGTGA. V was cut by 2 bases and J by 4 bases, with 12 bases left in between. The CDR3 runs 14 residues. The CDR3, as DNA: TGTGCCAGCAGCTTACGGGGGTCCGAATACGAGCAGTACTTC. Its translation: CASSLRGSEYEQYF.

The rearrangement links TRBV30 to TRBJ1-1; 9 nucleotides agree with TRBD1. V shed 4 bases and J 3 bases; nucleotides not matched to a gene: 6. The length of the CDR3 is 14 residues. Germline V CDR1 and CDR2: GTSNPN, SVGIG (reference sequence). CDR3 sequence reads: CAWKVTGGYTEAFF. The CDR3 nucleotides are TGTGCCTGGAAAGTAACAGGGGGCTACACTGAAGCTTTCTTT.

With regard to this clone: Other nucleotide sequences in the sample specify the same CDR3. The rearrangement links TRBV5-6 to TRBJ2-3; the D is unclear. V lost 4 bases to trimming and J lost 2 bases, with 5 bases between them. The CDR3 has 12 residues. Germline V gene data show CDR1 as SGHDT and CDR2 as YYEEEE. CDR3 residues: CASSQNTDTQYF. CDR3 DNA: TGTGCCAGCAGCCAGAACACAGATACGCAGTATTTT.